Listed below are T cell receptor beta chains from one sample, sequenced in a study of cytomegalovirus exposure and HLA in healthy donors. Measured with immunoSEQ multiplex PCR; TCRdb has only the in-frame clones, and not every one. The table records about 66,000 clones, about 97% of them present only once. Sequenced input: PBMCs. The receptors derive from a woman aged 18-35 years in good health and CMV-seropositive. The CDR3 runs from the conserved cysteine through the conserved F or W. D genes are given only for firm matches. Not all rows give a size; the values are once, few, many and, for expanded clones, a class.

CASSPQDSGANVLTF,TGTGCCAGCAGTCCTCAGGACTCTGGGGCCAACGTCCTGACTTTC,-,-,TRBJ2-6,TRBV6-5
CASSVAGQGSGNTIYF,TGTGCCAGCAGCGTAGCGGGACAGGGTTCTGGAAACACCATATATTTT,TRBD1,-,TRBJ1-3,TRBV9
CASSLRTGKTEKLFF,TGCGCCAGCAGCTTACGGACAGGGAAGACTGAAAAACTGTTTTTT,TRBD1,-,TRBJ1-4,TRBV5-1
CAILGGNYGYTF,TGTGCCATCCTGGGAGGGAACTATGGCTACACCTTC,-,-,TRBJ1-2,TRBV10-3
CASSVEPPGSSYNEQFF,TGTGCCAGCAGCGTAGAGCCCCCGGGGAGCTCCTACAATGAGCAGTTCTTC,-,-,TRBJ2-1,TRBV9
CASSLGPEQYF,TGTGCCAGCAGCTTGGGCCCGGAGCAGTACTTC,-,-,TRBJ2-7,TRBV6-1
CASTAAAGAGADTQYF,TGTGCCAGCACCGCGGCAGCGGGAGCGGGGGCAGATACGCAGTATTTT,TRBD2,-,TRBJ2-3,TRBV6-4
CSVRGLAGGIVSDNEQFF,TGCAGCGTTAGGGGACTAGCGGGAGGGATTGTAAGCGACAATGAGCAGTTCTTC,TRBD2,-,TRBJ2-1,TRBV29-1
CASSRDTANYGYTF,TGTGCCAGCAGCCGGGACACGGCTAACTATGGCTACACCTTC,-,-,TRBJ1-2,TRBV28
CASSQGQGPYNEQFF,TGCGCCAGCAGCCAAGGCCAGGGGCCCTACAATGAGCAGTTCTTC,-,-,TRBJ2-1,TRBV4-1
CASSLPPHEQYF,TGTGCCAGCAGCCTCCCCCCCCACGAGCAGTACTTC,-,-,TRBJ2-7,TRBV7-8
CASSLRLVSFSRPYEQYF,TGTGCCAGTAGTTTACGACTAGTAAGCTTTTCAAGACCCTACGAGCAGTACTTC,-,-,TRBJ2-7,TRBV19
CASSSYLNTEAFF,TGTGCCAGCAGCTCCTATCTGAACACTGAAGCTTTCTTT,-,-,TRBJ1-1,TRBV28
CASSGWDRRDYGYTF,TGTGCCAGCAGTGGCTGGGACAGGAGGGACTATGGCTACACCTTC,TRBD1,-,TRBJ1-2,TRBV25-1
CASIRGQGPYEQYF,TGTGCCAGCATAAGAGGACAGGGGCCCTACGAGCAGTACTTC,TRBD1,-,TRBJ2-7,TRBV6-5
CASSPMGQYGSYEQYF,TGTGCCAGCAGCCCGATGGGACAGTATGGTTCCTACGAGCAGTACTTC,TRBD1,-,TRBJ2-7,TRBV11-2
CASSGQGANDYGYTF,TGTGCCAGCAGCGGACAGGGGGCGAATGACTATGGCTACACCTTC,TRBD1,-,TRBJ1-2,TRBV9
CASSPWRGGYTF,TGTGCCAGCAGCCCTTGGAGGGGTGGCTACACCTTC,-,once,TRBJ1-2,TRBV5-4
CAISGRTGDLTDTQYF,TGTGCCATCAGTGGGAGGACAGGGGACCTCACAGATACGCAGTATTTT,TRBD1,-,TRBJ2-3,TRBV10-3
CASSIGGLAGGPGGTQYF,TGTGCCAGCAGTATTGGTGGACTAGCGGGAGGGCCAGGGGGTACGCAGTATTTT,TRBD2,-,TRBJ2-3,TRBV2
CAWSREMNTEAFF,TGTGCCTGGAGCCGGGAAATGAACACTGAAGCTTTCTTT,-,-,TRBJ1-1,TRBV30
CASSRRVTGELFF,TGCGCCAGCAGCAGACGGGTTACCGGGGAGCTGTTTTTT,-,-,TRBJ2-2,TRBV10-2
CASSYRTSGYNEQFF,TGTGCCAGCAGCTACCGGACTAGCGGGTACAATGAGCAGTTCTTC,TRBD2,-,TRBJ2-1,TRBV7-2
CASSQERAISQPQHF,TGCGCCAGCAGCCAAGAGAGGGCGATATCTCAGCCCCAGCATTTT,-,-,TRBJ1-5,TRBV4-1
CASSLTKNTEAFF,TGTGCCAGCAGCTTAACCAAGAACACTGAAGCTTTCTTT,-,-,TRBJ1-1,TRBV7-3
CASSVSSGGRAGEQYF,TGTGCCAGCAGTGTCTCCTCAGGCGGGAGGGCGGGCGAGCAGTACTTC,TRBD2,-,TRBJ2-7,TRBV28
CASSLRRTRGMRNEQFF,TGTGCCAGCAGCCTTCGTCGGACTAGAGGGATGAGGAATGAGCAGTTCTTC,TRBD2,-,TRBJ2-1,TRBV14
CASRRIQGARGYTF,TGTGCCAGCAGACGAATTCAGGGGGCGCGGGGCTACACCTTC,TRBD1,-,TRBJ1-2,TRBV27